This note documents a single T cell receptor beta chain sequence. Its antigen is unidentified. Trimming stripped 3 bases from V and 0 bases from J, with 12 bases between. CDR3 length equals 16 residues. The germline CDR1 and CDR2 sequences are LNHNV and YYDKDF (reference sequence). These data originate in a study of cytomegalovirus exposure and HLA in healthy donors. Study-wide results and limits: The study labeled more than 150 TCR beta chains cytomegalovirus-associated. Sequencing had likely introduced a cluster of highly shared sequence variants as an artifact. A prior analysis recorded that most TCR beta V segments were productive about 87% or about 30% of the time.

PCR primers comprised 60 Vbeta and 13 Jbeta primers. Data came from immunoSEQ multiplex PCR; TCRdb stores just in-frame clones and leaves some out. The sample carries around 140,000 clones, 80% recorded once. Each donor's status was that of a healthy bone marrow donor. V gene TRBV15 combines with J gene TRBJ1-5; D possibly corresponds to TRBD1 (5 bases). This TCR was sampled from a man over 45 in good health and CMV-seronegative. Input material: PBMCs. As DNA, the CDR3 is TGTGCCACCAGCAGTAAACAGGATTATAGCAATCAGCCCCAGCATTTT. It is translated as CATSSKQDYSNQPQHF.